This T cell receptor (beta chain) was found in a study of T cells in narcolepsy. Study context: Donors had narcolepsy type 1 or type 2, or were healthy controls. Study-wide points: Same-patient CSF and blood CD4+ T cell clonotypes included HCRT-specific and TRIB2-specific autoreactive ones. Autoreactive clonotypes reportedly recurred in blood of same and different patients, not controls. In some patient and control memory CD4+ samples, autoreactive clones were absent.

The assay was immunoSEQ multiplex PCR, and TCRdb's table has in-frame clones only and misses some. Counted here are tens of thousands of clones, approximately 89% occurring once; the ten biggest clones make up less than 1.5%. Germline lookup yields CDR1 LNHDA and CDR2 SQIVND (reference sequence). V was shortened by 7 bases and J by 6 bases, with 16 bases between the two germline ends. This CDR3 contains 14 residues. About this clone itself: Its specificity is unknown.

The receptor was derived from a human donor with narcolepsy. Sequenced material: CD45RA- memory CD4+ T cells from PBMCs. The chain combines TRBV19 with TRBJ2-1; D call uncertain. CDR3 amino acids: CASNPQPTRNEQFF. Written as DNA, the CDR3 is TGTGCCAGTAACCCACAACCTACCCGCAATGAGCAGTTCTTC.